This TCR beta chain was sequenced in a study of blood T cell repertoires in COVID-19. Germline V gene sequence: CDR1 KGHSH, CDR2 LQKENI. The CDR3 extends over 15 amino acids. Between the trimmed V and J ends, which lost 3 bases and 4 bases, there was a span of 13 bases. TCRdb's table, derived via immunoSEQ multiplex PCR, lists solely in-frame clones and lacks some. The sample holds about 60,000 clones, around 90% seen once. The chain is built from TRBV18 and TRBJ1-5; D gene ambiguous. The sequencing sample was made of peripheral blood. The sequence was collected from a woman of 80 years or more with active COVID-19. CDR3 protein: CASSPGGERNQPQHF. The CDR3 DNA is TGTGCCAGCTCACCGGGCGGGGAGCGTAATCAGCCCCAGCATTTT.